This TCR beta chain appears in the sequencing data of a study of T cell responses to AZD1222 COVID-19 vaccine. Whole-study findings and limits: An increase in Spike-specific TCR breadth and depth was observed after two AZD1222 doses. At baseline, just a handful of AZD1222 recipients tested seropositive. Donors were mostly white British, more females; clonal diversity possibly underestimated.

Concerning this clone: Its target is unknown.

V lost 0 bases to trimming and J lost 2 bases, with 6 bases between them. CDR3 size: 14 residues. Germline V lookup: CDR1 SGHRS, CDR2 YFSETQ. Only in-frame clones appear in the TCRdb table, and some are missing; sequencing was by immunoSEQ multiplex PCR. The data show tens of thousands of clones, about 86% seen once. Sequenced here: peripheral blood, sampled on day 0 of AZD1222 vaccination. This TCR was sampled from an adult in good health. V usage is TRBV5-1 and J usage is TRBJ1-3; no definite D call. The CDR3 coding sequence is TGCGCCAGCAGCTTGGACAATCCTGGAAACACCATATATTTT. As protein: CASSLDNPGNTIYF.